This T cell receptor beta chain was captured by sequencing in a study of CD8 T cells in Susac syndrome. General observations from the study: The relatively small number of individuals in the TCR sequencing and HLA analysis was acknowledged by the study.

A quantity of about 0.5 to 1 ug RNA underwent reverse transcription using random hexamers. The amplification used immunoSEQ multiplex PCR on TCR beta CDR3; it spanned 54 Vbeta and 13 Jbeta. TCRdb called the immunoSEQ multiplex PCR reads again in MiXCR, with one record for every CDR3 protein. The sample lists some 120,000 distinct CDR3 sequences, roughly 96% occurring once. CDR1 SEHNR and CDR2 FQNEAQ come from the germline V gene (reference sequence). This CDR3 spans 13 amino acids. The V and J ends lost 6 bases and 1 base respectively, with 9 bases between them. Turning to this clonotype: The antigen remains unidentified.

Blood CD8+ and CD4+ T cells underwent high-throughput TCR beta sequencing. The CD8+ and CD4+ T cells were isolated magnetically using a negative isolation approach, whereas the TEMRA cells were enriched by FACS. This clonotype originated in a human donor in good health. The sequencing sample was made of CD4+ T cells from PBMCs. The chain recombines TRBV7-9 with TRBJ1-1; D remains ambiguous. CDR3: CASSKDSNTEAFF. DNA of the CDR3: TGTGCCAGCAGTAAAGACTCGAACACTGAAGCTTTCTTT.